This section outlines one T cell receptor beta chain sequence together with its context. What it binds is not known. Generated by immunoSEQ multiplex PCR, the TCRdb table keeps only in-frame clones and is missing some. The profile shows 150,000 to 200,000 clones, 94% of them singletons. CDR1 is KGHSH, CDR2 LQKENI, per germline. This CDR3 contains 14 residues. Trimming at V came to 2 bases and at J to 3 bases, leaving 3 bases not matched to a gene. This entry belongs to a study of T cell responses to AZD1222 COVID-19 vaccine. General study results and limits: Repertoires were obtained solely post-peak T cell response. Unmutated variant regions are reportedly the target of nearly half of TCRs that are spike-specific.

The chain carries TRBV18 and TRBJ2-7; the match to TRBD1 covers 8 bases. This receptor was obtained from an adult in good health. Sequenced material: peripheral blood, taken on day 0 of AZD1222 vaccination. CDR3 nucleotide sequence: TGTGCCAGCTCACCAGGGGGACAGGTCTACGAGCAGTACTTC. Protein sequence: CASSPGGQVYEQYF.